These T cell receptor beta chains were read from a single sample in a study of T cell repertoires in cytomegalovirus infection. MiXCR, run by TCRdb on the reads, gives a single entry per CDR3 protein. The sample has 400,000 to 550,000 distinct CDR3 sequences; around 10% are singletons. The sample taken for sequencing was PBMCs. The receptors stem from a human donor in good health (CMV status not recorded). Some clones in this sample may be carry-over from other donors' samples. Both conserved end residues are part of each CDR3. D genes are given only for firm matches. Size tells how often a clone was seen (once, few, many) or the class of an expanded clone, and some rows leave it out.

v_gene: TRBV11-2; abundance: many; d_gene: NA; j_gene: TRBJ2-7; CDR3aa: CASSPDLGTLLSYEQYF; CDR3nt: TGTGCCAGCAGCCCCGATTTAGGGACGTTACTTTCCTACGAGCAGTACTTC
v_gene: TRBV6-8; abundance: NA; d_gene: TRBD1; j_gene: TRBJ1-3; CDR3aa: CVSSRDSSGNTIYF; CDR3nt: TGTGTCAGCTCCCGGGACAGCTCTGGAAACACCATATATTTT
v_gene: TRBV12-3/TRBV12-4; abundance: many; d_gene: NA; j_gene: TRBJ2-7; CDR3aa: CASSLVKYEQYF; CDR3nt: TGTGCCAGCAGTTTGGTCAAGTACGAGCAGTACTTC
v_gene: TRBV30; abundance: NA; d_gene: NA; j_gene: TRBJ2-7; CDR3aa: CAWSVQIEQYF; CDR3nt: TGTGCCTGGAGTGTACAGATCGAGCAGTACTTC
v_gene: TRBV27; abundance: few; d_gene: NA; j_gene: TRBJ2-7; CDR3aa: CASSFLPGSYEQYF; CDR3nt: TGTGCCAGCAGTTTCCTCCCTGGTTCCTACGAGCAGTACTTC
v_gene: TRBV4-1; abundance: few; d_gene: NA; j_gene: TRBJ2-7; CDR3aa: CASSQEGTSYEQYF; CDR3nt: TGCGCCAGCAGCCAAGAAGGGACCTCCTACGAGCAGTACTTC
v_gene: TRBV23-1; abundance: few; d_gene: NA; j_gene: TRBJ2-1; CDR3aa: CASSQSGDNEQFF; CDR3nt: TGCGCCAGCAGTCAATCCGGAGACAATGAGCAGTTCTTC
v_gene: TRBV10-3; abundance: many; d_gene: TRBD1; j_gene: TRBJ2-7; CDR3aa: CAIGGTGYEQYF; CDR3nt: TGTGCCATCGGGGGGACAGGGTACGAGCAGTACTTC
v_gene: TRBV11-2; abundance: many; d_gene: NA; j_gene: TRBJ2-1; CDR3aa: CASSSHSPLDSNEQFF; CDR3nt: TGTGCCAGCAGCTCGCACAGCCCTCTAGATTCTAATGAGCAGTTCTTC
v_gene: TRBV7-7; abundance: many; d_gene: NA; j_gene: TRBJ2-5; CDR3aa: CASSTGTGTTQETQYF; CDR3nt: TGTGCTAGCAGCACAGGGACCGGGACTACCCAAGAGACCCAGTACTTC
v_gene: TRBV20-1; abundance: many; d_gene: NA; j_gene: TRBJ2-7; CDR3aa: CSASPQFHEQYF; CDR3nt: TGCAGTGCTAGTCCGCAGTTCCACGAGCAGTACTTC
v_gene: TRBV4-2; abundance: few; d_gene: TRBD1; j_gene: TRBJ1-1; CDR3aa: CASSQEPGDTGAEAFF; CDR3nt: TGTGCCAGCAGCCAAGAACCCGGGGATACAGGGGCTGAAGCTTTCTTT
v_gene: TRBV7-6; abundance: many; d_gene: TRBD2; j_gene: TRBJ2-1; CDR3aa: CASSPGLAGDHNEQFF; CDR3nt: TGTGCCAGCAGTCCTGGACTAGCGGGAGACCACAATGAGCAGTTCTTC
v_gene: TRBV19; abundance: many; d_gene: TRBD2; j_gene: TRBJ2-7; CDR3aa: CASSIRREGYEQYF; CDR3nt: TGTGCCAGTAGTATAAGGCGGGAGGGCTACGAGCAGTACTTC
v_gene: TRBV14; abundance: many; d_gene: NA; j_gene: TRBJ1-1; CDR3aa: CASSPRDTPNTEAFF; CDR3nt: TGTGCCAGCAGCCCCCGGGACACGCCGAACACTGAAGCTTTCTTT
v_gene: TRBV20-1; abundance: NA; d_gene: NA; j_gene: TRBJ1-2; CDR3aa: CSARTEPYGYTF; CDR3nt: TGCAGTGCTCGCACAGAACCCTATGGCTACACCTTC
v_gene: TRBV28; abundance: NA; d_gene: TRBD1; j_gene: TRBJ1-5; CDR3aa: CASRSDRASNQPQHF; CDR3nt: TGTGCCAGCCGCTCAGACAGGGCGAGCAATCAGCCCCAGCATTTT
v_gene: TRBV7-9; abundance: many; d_gene: TRBD2; j_gene: TRBJ2-4; CDR3aa: CASSPPGGVENIQYF; CDR3nt: TGTGCCAGCAGCCCCCCGGGGGGAGTGGAAAACATTCAGTACTTC
v_gene: TRBV6-5; abundance: few; d_gene: NA; j_gene: TRBJ2-5; CDR3aa: CASSYSPQGQETQYF; CDR3nt: TGTGCCAGCAGTTACTCCCCCCAGGGCCAAGAGACCCAGTACTTC
v_gene: TRBV20-1; abundance: few; d_gene: TRBD1; j_gene: TRBJ1-1; CDR3aa: CSARRDRATEAFF; CDR3nt: TGCAGTGCTAGGAGGGACAGGGCGACTGAAGCTTTCTTT
v_gene: TRBV4-1; abundance: many; d_gene: NA; j_gene: TRBJ1-5; CDR3aa: CASSQGGYSNQPQHF; CDR3nt: TGCGCCAGCAGCCAAGGGGGATATAGCAATCAGCCCCAGCATTTT
v_gene: TRBV6-1; abundance: many; d_gene: NA; j_gene: TRBJ1-5; CDR3aa: CASKQGNQPQHF; CDR3nt: TGTGCCAGTAAACAGGGCAATCAGCCCCAGCATTTT
v_gene: TRBV5-6; abundance: many; d_gene: TRBD2; j_gene: TRBJ2-7; CDR3aa: CASSLSGRGDEQYF; CDR3nt: TGTGCCAGCAGCTTGAGCGGGAGGGGCGACGAGCAGTACTTC
v_gene: TRBV20-1; abundance: NA; d_gene: NA; j_gene: TRBJ2-5; CDR3aa: CSARDYARGRQIRETQYF; CDR3nt: TGCAGTGCTAGGGATTATGCGCGGGGACGGCAAATCCGAGAGACCCAGTACTTC
v_gene: TRBV7-8; abundance: many; d_gene: TRBD2; j_gene: TRBJ2-5; CDR3aa: CASSWGGRSQETQYF; CDR3nt: TGTGCCAGCAGCTGGGGGGGGAGGAGCCAAGAGACCCAGTACTTC
v_gene: TRBV6-6; abundance: NA; d_gene: TRBD2; j_gene: TRBJ2-1; CDR3aa: CASPGLALRDSSYNEQFF; CDR3nt: TGTGCCAGCCCGGGACTAGCGTTGAGAGATAGCTCCTACAATGAGCAGTTCTTC
v_gene: TRBV7-8; abundance: many; d_gene: NA; j_gene: TRBJ1-1; CDR3aa: CASSSSRVAFF; CDR3nt: TGTGCCAGCAGCTCATCGAGAGTAGCTTTCTTT
v_gene: TRBV7-9; abundance: many; d_gene: NA; j_gene: TRBJ1-2; CDR3aa: CASSPDNNYGYTF; CDR3nt: TGTGCCAGCAGCCCGGACAACAACTATGGCTACACCTTC
v_gene: TRBV14; abundance: many; d_gene: TRBD2; j_gene: TRBJ2-7; CDR3aa: CASSRGTGTSGTISYEQYF; CDR3nt: TGTGCCAGCAGCCGCGGAACAGGGACTAGCGGGACCATCTCCTACGAGCAGTACTTC
v_gene: TRBV15; abundance: NA; d_gene: NA; j_gene: TRBJ1-1; CDR3aa: CATSGGHNTEAFF; CDR3nt: TGTGCCACCAGCGGGGGACATAACACTGAAGCTTTCTTT
v_gene: TRBV12-3/TRBV12-4; abundance: NA; d_gene: NA; j_gene: TRBJ1-1; CDR3aa: CASSLELMNTEAFF; CDR3nt: TGTGCCAGCAGTCTGGAACTAATGAACACTGAAGCTTTCTTT
v_gene: TRBV30; abundance: few; d_gene: NA; j_gene: TRBJ1-3; CDR3aa: CAWSSGNSGNTIYF; CDR3nt: TGTGCCTGGAGTAGCGGGAACTCTGGAAACACCATATATTTT
v_gene: TRBV6-2/TRBV6-3; abundance: NA; d_gene: NA; j_gene: TRBJ1-5; CDR3aa: CASQQSNQPQHF; CDR3nt: TGTGCCAGCCAGCAAAGCAATCAGCCCCAGCATTTT
v_gene: TRBV9; abundance: many; d_gene: NA; j_gene: TRBJ2-1; CDR3aa: CASSVGGTINNEQFF; CDR3nt: TGTGCCAGCAGCGTAGGCGGGACGATTAACAATGAGCAGTTCTTC
v_gene: TRBV20-1; abundance: few; d_gene: NA; j_gene: TRBJ1-4; CDR3aa: CSARARDEKLFF; CDR3nt: TGCAGTGCTAGAGCCAGGGATGAAAAACTGTTTTTT
v_gene: TRBV7-9; abundance: many; d_gene: TRBD1; j_gene: TRBJ1-1; CDR3aa: CASSGGSGGTEAFF; CDR3nt: TGTGCCAGCAGCGGGGGGTCAGGGGGCACTGAAGCTTTCTTT
v_gene: TRBV4-1; abundance: many; d_gene: NA; j_gene: TRBJ1-2; CDR3aa: CASSHPQGNGYGYTF; CDR3nt: TGCGCCAGCAGCCACCCGCAGGGGAACGGCTATGGCTACACCTTC
v_gene: TRBV20-1; abundance: few; d_gene: TRBD1; j_gene: TRBJ1-4; CDR3aa: CSAPDRVGEKLFF; CDR3nt: TGCAGTGCACCGGACAGGGTGGGTGAAAAACTGTTTTTT
v_gene: TRBV5-1; abundance: NA; d_gene: TRBD2; j_gene: TRBJ2-5; CDR3aa: CASSLEPSLAGGRETQYF; CDR3nt: TGCGCCAGCAGCTTGGAGCCCAGCCTAGCGGGGGGCAGGGAGACCCAGTACTTC
v_gene: TRBV6-6; abundance: many; d_gene: NA; j_gene: TRBJ2-7; CDR3aa: CASSSASTGSYEQYF; CDR3nt: TGTGCCAGCAGTTCCGCCTCAACAGGGTCCTACGAGCAGTACTTC
v_gene: TRBV7-6; abundance: many; d_gene: NA; j_gene: TRBJ1-6; CDR3aa: CASSLRAVGGSYNSPLHF; CDR3nt: TGTGCCAGCAGCTTAAGAGCCGTCGGCGGCTCCTATAATTCACCCCTCCACTTT
v_gene: TRBV28; abundance: many; d_gene: TRBD1; j_gene: TRBJ1-1; CDR3aa: CASSPRRTGAYTEAFF; CDR3nt: TGTGCCAGCAGTCCCCGAAGGACAGGGGCGTACACTGAAGCTTTCTTT
v_gene: TRBV6-6; abundance: NA; d_gene: NA; j_gene: TRBJ1-1; CDR3aa: CASTQAGENTEAFF; CDR3nt: TGTGCCAGCACCCAGGCGGGGGAGAACACTGAAGCTTTCTTT
v_gene: TRBV20-1; abundance: few; d_gene: NA; j_gene: TRBJ2-2; CDR3aa: CSARGTQNTGELFF; CDR3nt: TGCAGTGCTAGGGGGACCCAGAACACCGGGGAGCTGTTTTTT
v_gene: TRBV23-1; abundance: many; d_gene: NA; j_gene: TRBJ2-3; CDR3aa: CASSQGTVPSSTDTQYF; CDR3nt: TGCGCCAGCAGTCAAGGAACGGTTCCGTCTAGCACAGATACGCAGTATTTT
v_gene: TRBV24-1; abundance: many; d_gene: TRBD1; j_gene: TRBJ1-5; CDR3aa: CATSDRRQGSVPQHF; CDR3nt: TGTGCCACCAGTGATCGCCGACAGGGGAGCGTGCCCCAGCATTTT
v_gene: TRBV7-2; abundance: many; d_gene: TRBD2; j_gene: TRBJ2-1; CDR3aa: CASSGGTSYNEQFF; CDR3nt: TGTGCCAGCTCCGGCGGGACTAGCTACAATGAGCAGTTCTTC
v_gene: TRBV11-2; abundance: many; d_gene: NA; j_gene: TRBJ2-1; CDR3aa: CASRGIRGGSYNEQFF; CDR3nt: TGTGCCAGCAGGGGGATACGAGGGGGCTCCTACAATGAGCAGTTCTTC
v_gene: TRBV7-9; abundance: many; d_gene: TRBD2; j_gene: TRBJ2-5; CDR3aa: CASSYRDYYQETQYF; CDR3nt: TGTGCCAGCAGTTATCGGGACTACTATCAAGAGACCCAGTACTTC
v_gene: TRBV9; abundance: NA; d_gene: NA; j_gene: TRBJ2-3; CDR3aa: CASNQLTEGTQYF; CDR3nt: TGTGCCAGCAACCAACTGACCGAGGGTACGCAGTATTTT
v_gene: TRBV9; abundance: few; d_gene: NA; j_gene: TRBJ2-2; CDR3aa: CASSVDLLTGELFF; CDR3nt: TGTGCCAGCAGCGTCGACTTGCTCACCGGGGAGCTGTTTTTT
v_gene: TRBV14; abundance: few; d_gene: NA; j_gene: TRBJ1-6; CDR3aa: CASSQGGLRSYNSPLHF; CDR3nt: TGTGCCAGCAGCCAAGGGGGCTTACGCTCCTATAATTCACCCCTCCACTTT